A single T cell receptor (beta chain) is shown here with its context. What it binds is unknown. These data belong to a study of CD8 T cells in Susac syndrome. Study-wide points: As the study acknowledged, the number of individuals in its TCR sequencing and HLA analysis was relatively small.

Reverse transcription of 0.5 to 1 ug RNA was carried out with random hexamers. TCRdb recomputed calls from the immunoSEQ multiplex PCR reads with MiXCR, one row per CDR3 protein. The sample contains 150,000 to 200,000 distinct CDR3 sequences, 85% to 95% of which appear only once. The CDR3 runs 12 residues. Between the trimmed V and J ends, which lost 4 bases and 7 bases, there was a span of 6 bases. In germline, CDR1 is KGHDR, CDR2 SFDVKD. The genes are TRBV24-1 and TRBJ2-2; no firm D call. The sequenced sample was CD4+ T cells from PBMCs. This receptor was identified in a human donor with multiple sclerosis. The CDR3 region is CATSEGFGELFF. The CDR3 nucleotides read TGTGCCACCAGTGAGGGCTTCGGGGAGCTGTTTTTT.